This TCR beta chain stems from a study of blood T cell repertoires in COVID-19. The V gene's germline CDR1 is LGHNA and CDR2 YNFKEQ. This CDR3 region has 17 residues. After removal of 0 bases from V and 4 bases from J, the junction contained 4 bases not matched to a gene. Some clones are missing from TCRdb's copy, which holds only in-frame ones; the method was immunoSEQ multiplex PCR. The repertoire includes about 200,000 clones, approximately 80% of them detected once, and about 7.2% sits in the top ten. The sequence came from a woman aged 40 to 49 with acute COVID-19. The sequenced sample consisted of PBMCs or T cells enriched from blood (not recorded which). This sequence joins TRBV4-2 and TRBJ1-4, with 11 bases identical to TRBD1. CDR3 nucleotides: TGTGCCAGCAGCCAAGAGGACAGGGGGCAGGGTAATGAAAAACTGTTTTTT. Its translation is CASSQEDRGQGNEKLFF.